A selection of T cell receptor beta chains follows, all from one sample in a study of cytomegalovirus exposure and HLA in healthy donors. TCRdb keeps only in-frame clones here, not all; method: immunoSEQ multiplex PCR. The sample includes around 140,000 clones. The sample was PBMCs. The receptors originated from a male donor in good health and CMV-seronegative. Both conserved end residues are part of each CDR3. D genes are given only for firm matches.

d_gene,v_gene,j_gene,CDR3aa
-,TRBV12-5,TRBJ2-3,CASGPGEVTQYF
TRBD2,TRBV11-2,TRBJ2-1,CASSFIAGGDEQFF
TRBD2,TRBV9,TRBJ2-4,CASSPRLAENKNIQYF
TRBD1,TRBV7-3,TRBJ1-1,CASSPQGAPEAFF
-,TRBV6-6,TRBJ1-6,CASSRDTFSPLHF
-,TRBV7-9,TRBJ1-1,CASSSITGEAFF
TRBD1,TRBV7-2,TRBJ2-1,CASSPQGGIYNEQFF
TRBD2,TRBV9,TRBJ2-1,CASSADYYPGTRYEQFF
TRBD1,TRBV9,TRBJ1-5,CASSVGGTGVQPQHF
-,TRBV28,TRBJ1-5,CASSRRQVSHQPQHF
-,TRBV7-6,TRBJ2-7,CASSSSQGSEQYF
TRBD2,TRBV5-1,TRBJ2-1,CASSSGTSAYNEQFF
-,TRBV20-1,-,CSAKGDEQYF
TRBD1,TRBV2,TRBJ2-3,CASSGQGQADTQYF
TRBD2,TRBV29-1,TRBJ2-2,CSVEEGTSGAGELFF
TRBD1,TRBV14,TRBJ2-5,CASSRDRARETQYF
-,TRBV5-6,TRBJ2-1,CASSTGLEQFF
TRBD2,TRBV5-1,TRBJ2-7,CASSLATREGFYEQYF
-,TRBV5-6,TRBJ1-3,CASSSRPTWSPGNTIYF
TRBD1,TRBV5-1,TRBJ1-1,CASSSGTRGLGEAFF
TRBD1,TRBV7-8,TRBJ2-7,CASSLPTGQGFPYEQYF
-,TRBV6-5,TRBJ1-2,CASSYSDSIYGYTF
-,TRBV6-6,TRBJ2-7,CASSYSQASNEQYF
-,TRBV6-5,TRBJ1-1,CASSYMGANTEAFF
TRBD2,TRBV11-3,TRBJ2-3,CASSPGTRIFTDTQYF
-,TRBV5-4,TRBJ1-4,CASSLGYRDDEKLFF
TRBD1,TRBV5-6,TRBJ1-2,CASSYQDRANGYTF
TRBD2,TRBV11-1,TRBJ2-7,CASSLYLSGTTYEQYF
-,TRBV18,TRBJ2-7,CASSPRGGAEQYF
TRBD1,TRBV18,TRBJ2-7,CASSPGTGNNEQYF
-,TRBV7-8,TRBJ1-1,CAITGRGGMNTEAFF
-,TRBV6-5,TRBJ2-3,CASLDLGSSTDTQYF
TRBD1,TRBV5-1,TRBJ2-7,CASRRDRAYEQYF
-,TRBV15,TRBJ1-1,CATSLGEPNTEAFF
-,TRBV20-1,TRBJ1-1,CSAAGLPEAFF